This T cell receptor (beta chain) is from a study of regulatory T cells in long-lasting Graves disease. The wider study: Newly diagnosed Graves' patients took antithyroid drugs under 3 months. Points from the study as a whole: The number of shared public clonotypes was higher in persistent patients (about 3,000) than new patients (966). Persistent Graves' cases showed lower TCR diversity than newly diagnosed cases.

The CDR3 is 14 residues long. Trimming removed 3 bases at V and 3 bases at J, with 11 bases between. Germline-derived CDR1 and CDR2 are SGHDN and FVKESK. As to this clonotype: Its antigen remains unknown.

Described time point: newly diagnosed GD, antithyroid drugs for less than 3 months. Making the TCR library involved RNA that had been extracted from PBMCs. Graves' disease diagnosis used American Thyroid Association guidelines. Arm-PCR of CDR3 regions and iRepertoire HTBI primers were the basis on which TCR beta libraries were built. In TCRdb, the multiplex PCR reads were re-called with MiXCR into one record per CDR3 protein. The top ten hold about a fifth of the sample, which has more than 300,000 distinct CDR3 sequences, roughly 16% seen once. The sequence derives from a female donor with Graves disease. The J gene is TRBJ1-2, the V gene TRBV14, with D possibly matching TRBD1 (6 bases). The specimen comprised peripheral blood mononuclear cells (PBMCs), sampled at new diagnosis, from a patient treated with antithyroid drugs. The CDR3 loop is CASSHATGYYGYTF. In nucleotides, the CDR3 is TGTGCCAGCAGCCATGCCACAGGGTACTATGGCTACACCTTC. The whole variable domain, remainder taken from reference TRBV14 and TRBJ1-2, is EAGVTQFPSHSVIEKGQTVTLRCDPISGHDNLYWYRRVMGKEIKFLLHFVKESKQDESGMPNNRFLAERTGGTYSTLKVQPAELEDSGVYFCASSHATGYYGYTFGSGTRLTVV.